Listed below are T cell receptor beta chains from one sample, sequenced in a study of T-cell memory formation after mild COVID-19. In TCRdb, the 5' RACE reads were re-called with MiXCR into one record per CDR3 protein. Among under 150,000 distinct CDR3 sequences listed, about a sixth were seen once. The sequencing sample was made of PBMCs or a T cell subset sorted from them (not recorded which). These receptors were collected from an adult woman who had mild COVID-19 (a few samples of this study predate the infection). Cell type and time point are not known. The CDR3 runs from the conserved cysteine through the conserved F or W. The D gene is left open where the match is weak.

>TRBV5-1|TRBD1
CASSSTGDTHRAFF
>TRBV7-9|-
CASNRDLNTGELFF
>TRBV5-1|-
CASSLEVGPSYEQYF
>TRBV9|-
CASSVGGPSYNEQFF
>TRBV7-2|-
CASSVGVMGTDTQYF
>TRBV23-1|-
CASTQKGGAETDTQYF
>TRBV5-1|-
CASSKGDLNTEAFF
>TRBV20-1|-
CSARVRQSTYEQYF
>TRBV2|-
CASSEGYGYTF
>TRBV27|-
CASAEGFQETQYF